This T cell receptor (beta chain) was recorded in a study of blood T cell repertoires in COVID-19. Across the whole study: The study drew acute and convalescent COVID-19 samples from the United States, Italy and Spain. PBMCs, B-cell-depleted T cells, or T cells were the source of the cDNA or gDNA that made up the material.

In the study's own analysis: Amplification with reference gene primers provided the estimates of nucleated cell counts. The repertoire was sequenced with immunoSEQ multiplex PCR; TCRdb's copy has only in-frame clones and lacks some. V, J and clone size are those of that table, while D and trimming were read from the DNA. The table shows over 200,000 clones, with roughly nine tenths occurring only once. Germline values: CDR1 SGHRS, CDR2 YFSETQ. V lost 2 bases and J lost 0, with 16 bases in between. CDR3 length: 17 amino acids. This clone was observed once. This rearrangement joins TRBV5-1 to TRBJ2-3; D possibly corresponds to TRBD2 (5 bases). The sequenced sample consisted of peripheral blood. This clonotype originated in a woman aged 18 to 35 who had recovered from COVID-19. The CDR3 reads CASSFTASRSSTDTQYF. CDR3 bases: TGCGCCAGCAGCTTTACTGCTAGCCGGTCGAGCACAGATACGCAGTATTTT.